This T cell receptor beta chain was sequenced during a study of immune evolution from preneoplasia to lung adenocarcinoma. The germline V gene has CDR1 MNHNY and CDR2 SVGAGI (reference sequence). This CDR3 is built from 14 residues. Deletions cut 3 bases from V and 1 base from J, with 9 bases between. Produced via immunoSEQ multiplex PCR; TCRdb's table is partial and in-frame only. The data contain about 6,100 clones, almost 80% of them seen just once; the ten biggest clones take up roughly 3.1%. The chain is built from TRBV6-6 and TRBJ2-5, with D possibly being TRBD1 or TRBD2 (5 bases each). This TCR came from a person aged 60 to 80 with lung adenocarcinoma. Sequencing was performed on FFPE minimally invasive lung adenocarcinoma tissue. The CDR3 DNA reads as TGTGCCAGCAGTTATCGGGACGGCCAAGAGACCCAGTACTTC. Encoded protein: CASSYRDGQETQYF.